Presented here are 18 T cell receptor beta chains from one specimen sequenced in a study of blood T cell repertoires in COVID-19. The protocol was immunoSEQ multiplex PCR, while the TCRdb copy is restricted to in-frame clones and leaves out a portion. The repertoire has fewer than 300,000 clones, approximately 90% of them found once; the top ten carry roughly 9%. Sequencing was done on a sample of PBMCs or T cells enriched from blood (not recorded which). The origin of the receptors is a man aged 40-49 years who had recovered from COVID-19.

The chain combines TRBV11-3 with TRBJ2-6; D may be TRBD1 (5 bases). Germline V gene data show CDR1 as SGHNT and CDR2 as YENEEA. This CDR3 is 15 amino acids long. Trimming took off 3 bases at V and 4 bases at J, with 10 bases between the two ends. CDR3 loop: CASSFRAGGANVLTF. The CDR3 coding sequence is TGTGCCAGCAGCTTCAGGGCAGGCGGGGCCAACGTCCTGACTTTC.

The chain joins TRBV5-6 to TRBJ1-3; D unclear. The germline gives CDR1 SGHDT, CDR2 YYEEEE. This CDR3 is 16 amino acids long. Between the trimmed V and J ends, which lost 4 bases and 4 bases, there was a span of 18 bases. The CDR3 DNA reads TGTGCCAGCAGCCGGGAACAGCGATATTTCGGAAACACCATATATTTT. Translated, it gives CASSREQRYFGNTIYF.

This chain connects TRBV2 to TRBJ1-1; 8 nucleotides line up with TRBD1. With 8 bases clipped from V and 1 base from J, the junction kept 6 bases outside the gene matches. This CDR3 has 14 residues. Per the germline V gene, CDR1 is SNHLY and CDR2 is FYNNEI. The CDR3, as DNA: TGTGCCAGCGGCCGAGACAGGGGGAACACTGAAGCTTTCTTT. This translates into CASGRDRGNTEAFF.

The CDR3 DNA follows: TGTGCCACCAGCAGAGGGTTAGCGGGGAGATTCTACGAGCAGTACTTC. Protein: CATSRGLAGRFYEQYF. The chain carries TRBV15 and TRBJ2-7; 8 nucleotides align to TRBD2. The junction had 8 bases not matched to a gene; V was cut back by 1 base and J by 3 bases. The CDR3 is 16 residues long. CDR1 is LNHNV and CDR2 is YYDKDF in the germline V gene (reference sequence).

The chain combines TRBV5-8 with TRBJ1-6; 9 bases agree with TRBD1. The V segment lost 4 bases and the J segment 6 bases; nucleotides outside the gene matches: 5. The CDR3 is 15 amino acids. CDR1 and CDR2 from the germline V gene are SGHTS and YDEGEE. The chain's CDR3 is CASSAKGQGNSPLHF. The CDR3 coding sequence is TGTGCCAGCAGCGCGAAGGGACAGGGTAATTCACCCCTCCACTTT. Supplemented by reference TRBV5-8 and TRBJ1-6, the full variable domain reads EAGVTQSPTHLIKTRGQQATLRCSPISGHTSVYWYQQALGLGLQFLLWYDEGEERNRGNFPPRFSGRQFPNYSSELNVNALELEDSALYLCASSAKGQGNSPLHFGNGTRLTVT.

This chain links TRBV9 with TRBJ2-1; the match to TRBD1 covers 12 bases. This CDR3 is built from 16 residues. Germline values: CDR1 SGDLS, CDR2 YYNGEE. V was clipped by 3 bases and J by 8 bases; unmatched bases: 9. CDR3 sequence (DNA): TGTGCCAGCAGCGCGCTCGGGACAGGGGGCAGAGATGAGCAGTTCTTC. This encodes CASSALGTGGRDEQFF.

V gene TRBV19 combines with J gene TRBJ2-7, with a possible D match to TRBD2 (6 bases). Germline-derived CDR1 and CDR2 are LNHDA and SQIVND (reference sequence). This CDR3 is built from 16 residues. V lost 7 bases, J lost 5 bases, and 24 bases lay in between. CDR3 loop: CASTPDYSKGEDEQYF. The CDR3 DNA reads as TGTGCCAGTACCCCGGACTACTCCAAAGGGGAGGACGAGCAGTACTTC.

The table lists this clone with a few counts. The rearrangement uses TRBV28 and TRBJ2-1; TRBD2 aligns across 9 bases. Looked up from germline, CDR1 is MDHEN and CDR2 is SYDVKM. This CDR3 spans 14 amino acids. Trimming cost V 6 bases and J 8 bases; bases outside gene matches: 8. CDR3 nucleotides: TGTGCCAGCAGAATAGCGGGAGAGTTCGATGAGCAGTTCTTC. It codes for CASRIAGEFDEQFF.

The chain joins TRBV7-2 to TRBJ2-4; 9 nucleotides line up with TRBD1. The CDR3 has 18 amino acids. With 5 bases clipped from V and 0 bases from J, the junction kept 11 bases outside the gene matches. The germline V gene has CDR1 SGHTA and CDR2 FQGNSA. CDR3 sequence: CASSGQSQGAVAKNIQYF. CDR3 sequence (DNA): TGTGCCAGCAGCGGGCAATCACAGGGGGCGGTAGCCAAAAACATTCAGTACTTC.

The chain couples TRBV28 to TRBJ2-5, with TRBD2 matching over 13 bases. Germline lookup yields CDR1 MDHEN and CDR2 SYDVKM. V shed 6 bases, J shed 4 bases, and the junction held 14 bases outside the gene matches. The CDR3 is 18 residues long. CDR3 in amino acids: CASSRGRSGLAGIETQYF. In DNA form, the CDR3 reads TGTGCCAGCAGCCGGGGCCGATCGGGACTAGCGGGAATAGAGACCCAGTACTTC.

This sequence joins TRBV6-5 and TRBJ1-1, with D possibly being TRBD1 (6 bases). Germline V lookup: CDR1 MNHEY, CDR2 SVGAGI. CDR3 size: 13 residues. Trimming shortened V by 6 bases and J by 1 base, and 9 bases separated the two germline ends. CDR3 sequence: CASRRQENTEAFF. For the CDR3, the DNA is TGTGCCAGCAGGAGACAGGAGAACACTGAAGCTTTCTTT.

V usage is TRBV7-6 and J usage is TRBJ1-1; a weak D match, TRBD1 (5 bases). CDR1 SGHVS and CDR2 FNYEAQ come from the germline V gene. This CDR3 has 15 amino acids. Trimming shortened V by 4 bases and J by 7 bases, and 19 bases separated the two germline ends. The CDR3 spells CASSSQGGYADEAFF. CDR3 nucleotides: TGTGCCAGCAGCTCGCAGGGAGGATACGCTGATGAAGCTTTCTTT. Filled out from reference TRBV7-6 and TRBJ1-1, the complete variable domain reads GAGVSQSPRYKVTKRGQDVALRCDPISGHVSLYWYRQALGQGPEFLTYFNYEAQQDKSGLPNDRFSAERPEGSISTLTIQRTEQRDSAMYRCASSSQGGYADEAFFGQGTRLTVV.

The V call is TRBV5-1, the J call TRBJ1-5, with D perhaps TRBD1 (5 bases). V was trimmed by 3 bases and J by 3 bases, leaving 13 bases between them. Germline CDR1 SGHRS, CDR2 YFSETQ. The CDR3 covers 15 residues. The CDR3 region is CASSYWGGNNQPQHF. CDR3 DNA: TGCGCCAGCAGCTATTGGGGGGGAAACAATCAGCCCCAGCATTTT.

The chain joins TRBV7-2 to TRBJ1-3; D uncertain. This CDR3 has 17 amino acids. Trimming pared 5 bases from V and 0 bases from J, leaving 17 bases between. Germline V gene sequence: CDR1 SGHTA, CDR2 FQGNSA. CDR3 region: CASSTGPGRGSGNTIYF. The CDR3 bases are TGTGCCAGCAGCACCGGTCCAGGTCGGGGCTCTGGAAACACCATATATTTT.

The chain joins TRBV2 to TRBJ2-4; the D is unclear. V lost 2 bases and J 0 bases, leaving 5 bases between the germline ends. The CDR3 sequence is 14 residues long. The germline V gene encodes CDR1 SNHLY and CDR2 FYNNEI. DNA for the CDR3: TGTGCCAGCAGTGAACACATAGCCAAAAACATTCAGTACTTC. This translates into CASSEHIAKNIQYF. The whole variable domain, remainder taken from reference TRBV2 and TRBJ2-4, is EPEVTQTPSHQVTQMGQEVILRCVPISNHLYFYWYRQILGQKVEFLVSFYNNEISEKSEIFDDQFSVERPDGSNFTLKIRSTKLEDSAMYFCASSEHIAKNIQYFGAGTRLSVL.

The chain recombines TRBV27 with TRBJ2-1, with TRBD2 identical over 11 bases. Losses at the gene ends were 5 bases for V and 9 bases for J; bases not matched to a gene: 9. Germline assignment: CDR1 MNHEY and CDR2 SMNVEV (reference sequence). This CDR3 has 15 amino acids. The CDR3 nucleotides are TGTGCCAGCAGTCCCGGGACTAGCGGAGAAGGTGAGCAGTTCTTC. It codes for CASSPGTSGEGEQFF.

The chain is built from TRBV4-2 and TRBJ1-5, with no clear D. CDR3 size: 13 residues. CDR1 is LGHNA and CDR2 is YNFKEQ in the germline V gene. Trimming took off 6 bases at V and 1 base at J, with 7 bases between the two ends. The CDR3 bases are TGTGCCAGCAGTGAACGGAGCAATCAGCCCCAGCATTTT. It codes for CASSERSNQPQHF.

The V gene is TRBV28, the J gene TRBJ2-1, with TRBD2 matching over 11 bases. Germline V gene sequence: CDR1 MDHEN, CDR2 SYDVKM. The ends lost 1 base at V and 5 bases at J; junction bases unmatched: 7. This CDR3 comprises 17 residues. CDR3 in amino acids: CASSLLAGGPFHNEQFF. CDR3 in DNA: TGTGCCAGCAGTTTATTAGCGGGAGGGCCATTTCACAATGAGCAGTTCTTC.